The rows below give T cell receptor beta chains drawn from one sample of a study of blood T cell repertoires in COVID-19. Profiled with immunoSEQ multiplex PCR; TCRdb holds only in-frame clones, not every one. The repertoire includes roughly 70,000 clones, roughly 80% of them detected once, and approximately 20% sits in the top ten. Sequences were obtained from peripheral blood. The receptors stem from a man aged 55 to 69 with acute or convalescent COVID-19. The CDR3 runs from the conserved cysteine through the conserved F or W. Fields, in order: CDR3 length, J gene, clone size, D gene, V gene, CDR3 protein, CDR3 DNA. A D gene is named only where the DNA matches it firmly. A row's size may be missing; if present it is once, few, many or a size class.

CDR3 length: 18
J gene: TRBJ1-5
clone size: .
D gene: .
V gene: TRBV14
CDR3 protein: CASSQDICRAKSDQPQHF
CDR3 DNA: TGTGCCAGCAGCCAAGATATTTGCAGGGCAAAATCGGATCAGCCCCAGCATTTT

CDR3 length: 15
J gene: TRBJ2-3
clone size: .
D gene: .
V gene: TRBV5-4
CDR3 protein: CASSLVGPGELKQYF
CDR3 DNA: TGTGCCAGCAGCTTGGTAGGGCCGGGGGAGTTGAAGCAGTATTTT

CDR3 length: 15
J gene: TRBJ2-1
clone size: .
D gene: .
V gene: TRBV24-1
CDR3 protein: CATSGVSENHNEQFF
CDR3 DNA: TGTGCCACCAGTGGAGTTAGCGAGAATCACAATGAGCAGTTCTTC

CDR3 length: 15
J gene: TRBJ2-5
clone size: .
D gene: TRBD1
V gene: TRBV4-1
CDR3 protein: CASSSDRTGQGTQYF
CDR3 DNA: TGCGCCAGCAGCTCCGACCGGACAGGGCAAGGGACCCAGTACTTC

CDR3 length: 14
J gene: TRBJ2-7
clone size: .
D gene: .
V gene: TRBV9
CDR3 protein: CASSIRDTDYEQYF
CDR3 DNA: TGTGCCAGCAGCATCCGGGACACAGACTACGAGCAGTACTTC

CDR3 length: 13
J gene: TRBJ2-7
clone size: .
D gene: .
V gene: TRBV19
CDR3 protein: CASSVTTLYEQYF
CDR3 DNA: TGTGCCAGTAGTGTGACTACCCTCTACGAGCAGTACTTC

CDR3 length: 18
J gene: TRBJ2-7
clone size: .
D gene: .
V gene: TRBV10-1
CDR3 protein: CASSESSQTGLPSYEQYF
CDR3 DNA: TGCGCCAGCAGTGAGTCATCCCAAACAGGGTTACCCTCCTACGAGCAGTACTTC

CDR3 length: 14
J gene: TRBJ2-6
clone size: .
D gene: .
V gene: TRBV7-3
CDR3 protein: CASSQRGGANVLTF
CDR3 DNA: TGTGCCAGCAGCCAAAGGGGTGGGGCCAACGTCCTGACTTTC

CDR3 length: 15
J gene: TRBJ2-7
clone size: .
D gene: .
V gene: TRBV7-8
CDR3 protein: CASSLAGRVGYEQYF
CDR3 DNA: TGTGCCAGCAGCTTAGCGGGGCGAGTTGGTTACGAGCAGTACTTC

CDR3 length: 14
J gene: TRBJ2-5
clone size: .
D gene: .
V gene: TRBV6-1
CDR3 protein: CASSEQARQETQYF
CDR3 DNA: TGTGCCAGCAGTGAACAGGCACGCCAAGAGACCCAGTACTTC

CDR3 length: 16
J gene: TRBJ2-1
clone size: .
D gene: .
V gene: TRBV4-1
CDR3 protein: CASSQDLVGGHNEQFF
CDR3 DNA: TGCGCCAGCAGCCAAGATCTGGTCGGTGGGCACAATGAGCAGTTCTTC

CDR3 length: 16
J gene: TRBJ1-1
clone size: .
D gene: TRBD1
V gene: TRBV5-6
CDR3 protein: CASSPGAGTGSTEAFF
CDR3 DNA: TGTGCCAGCAGCCCAGGGGCGGGGACAGGGTCAACTGAAGCTTTCTTT

CDR3 length: 13
J gene: TRBJ2-7
clone size: .
D gene: TRBD2
V gene: TRBV6-5
CDR3 protein: CATRWGTTYEQYF
CDR3 DNA: TGTGCCACCCGATGGGGGACTACCTACGAGCAGTACTTC

CDR3 length: 13
J gene: TRBJ2-5
clone size: .
D gene: .
V gene: TRBV6-4
CDR3 protein: CASSTESRETQYF
CDR3 DNA: TGTGCCAGCAGTACGGAGTCTCGGGAGACCCAGTACTTC

CDR3 length: 14
J gene: TRBJ2-5
clone size: few
D gene: .
V gene: TRBV5-4
CDR3 protein: CASSLSGVQETQYF
CDR3 DNA: TGTGCCAGCAGCTTATCGGGGGTTCAAGAGACCCAGTACTTC

CDR3 length: 16
J gene: TRBJ2-1
clone size: .
D gene: TRBD1
V gene: TRBV10-3
CDR3 protein: CAISGGSGGSYNEQFF
CDR3 DNA: TGTGCCATCAGTGGCGGGTCAGGGGGCTCCTACAATGAGCAGTTCTTC

CDR3 length: 11
J gene: TRBJ2-7
clone size: .
D gene: .
V gene: TRBV5-1
CDR3 protein: CASSLAYEQYF
CDR3 DNA: TGCGCCAGCAGCTTGGCTTACGAGCAGTACTTC

CDR3 length: 14
J gene: TRBJ2-3
clone size: .
D gene: .
V gene: TRBV7-8
CDR3 protein: CASSRGALTDTQYF
CDR3 DNA: TGTGCCAGCAGCCGGGGGGCCTTGACAGATACGCAGTATTTT

CDR3 length: 16
J gene: TRBJ2-1
clone size: .
D gene: TRBD2
V gene: TRBV18
CDR3 protein: CASSPPLAGGLGEQFF
CDR3 DNA: TGTGCCAGCTCACCACCCCTAGCGGGGGGGCTTGGTGAGCAGTTCTTC

CDR3 length: 15
J gene: TRBJ2-1
clone size: .
D gene: TRBD2
V gene: TRBV7-9
CDR3 protein: CASSFYLAGVDEQFF
CDR3 DNA: TGTGCCAGCAGCTTTTACCTAGCGGGAGTTGATGAGCAGTTCTTC

CDR3 length: 13
J gene: TRBJ1-2
clone size: .
D gene: .
V gene: TRBV12-3/TRBV12-4
CDR3 protein: CASSLDRNYGYTF
CDR3 DNA: TGTGCCAGCAGTTTGGACAGAAACTATGGCTACACCTTC

CDR3 length: 15
J gene: TRBJ2-2
clone size: once
D gene: .
V gene: TRBV27
CDR3 protein: CASSFVGTVTGELFF
CDR3 DNA: TGTGCCAGCAGTTTTGTCGGGACTGTCACCGGGGAGCTGTTTTTT

CDR3 length: 13
J gene: TRBJ2-4
clone size: .
D gene: .
V gene: TRBV28
CDR3 protein: CASKPSLQNIQYF
CDR3 DNA: TGTGCCAGCAAGCCTAGCTTGCAAAACATTCAGTACTTC

CDR3 length: 12
J gene: TRBJ2-3
clone size: .
D gene: .
V gene: TRBV4-2
CDR3 protein: CASSYSTDTQYF
CDR3 DNA: TGTGCCAGCAGCTATAGCACAGATACGCAGTATTTT

CDR3 length: 18
J gene: TRBJ2-3
clone size: .
D gene: TRBD2
V gene: TRBV7-3
CDR3 protein: CASSPSTSDDGYTDTQYF
CDR3 DNA: TGTGCCAGCAGCCCATCCACTAGCGACGACGGTTACACAGATACGCAGTATTTT

CDR3 length: 14
J gene: TRBJ1-5
clone size: .
D gene: .
V gene: TRBV2
CDR3 protein: CASSPDRRNQPQHF
CDR3 DNA: TGTGCCAGCAGTCCTGACAGGCGCAATCAGCCCCAGCATTTT

CDR3 length: 16
J gene: TRBJ1-4
clone size: .
D gene: TRBD1
V gene: TRBV20-1
CDR3 protein: CSASRTGGITNEKLFF
CDR3 DNA: TGCAGTGCTAGTAGGACAGGGGGGATTACTAATGAAAAACTGTTTTTT

CDR3 length: 13
J gene: TRBJ2-1
clone size: .
D gene: .
V gene: TRBV5-1
CDR3 protein: CASSFLDYNEQFF
CDR3 DNA: TGCGCCAGCAGCTTTCTAGACTACAATGAGCAGTTCTTC

CDR3 length: 16
J gene: TRBJ2-6
clone size: .
D gene: .
V gene: TRBV2
CDR3 protein: CASSGGQGPGANVLTF
CDR3 DNA: TGTGCCAGCAGTGGGGGGCAGGGACCTGGGGCCAACGTCCTGACTTTC

CDR3 length: 15
J gene: TRBJ1-5
clone size: many
D gene: .
V gene: TRBV3-1/TRBV3-2
CDR3 protein: CASSSSRGFPQPQHF
CDR3 DNA: TGTGCCAGCAGCTCAAGCCGTGGTTTTCCTCAGCCCCAGCATTTT

CDR3 length: 18
J gene: TRBJ1-2
clone size: many
D gene: TRBD1
V gene: TRBV4-2
CDR3 protein: CASSQLGLEGQGNYGYTF
CDR3 DNA: TGTGCCAGCAGCCAGTTGGGGCTCGAGGGACAGGGGAACTATGGCTACACCTTC

CDR3 length: 14
J gene: TRBJ2-3
clone size: .
D gene: .
V gene: TRBV19
CDR3 protein: CASSIGALADTQYF
CDR3 DNA: TGTGCCAGTAGTATAGGGGCCCTCGCGGATACGCAGTATTTT

CDR3 length: 17
J gene: TRBJ2-2
clone size: once
D gene: TRBD2
V gene: TRBV15
CDR3 protein: CATSRGWGGPNTGELFF
CDR3 DNA: TGTGCCACCAGCAGAGGTTGGGGGGGACCGAACACCGGGGAGCTGTTTTTT

CDR3 length: 14
J gene: TRBJ2-1
clone size: .
D gene: .
V gene: TRBV6-1
CDR3 protein: CASSEAPSSATKFF
CDR3 DNA: TGTGCCAGCAGTGAAGCTCCCTCATCGGCGACTAAGTTCTTC

CDR3 length: 13
J gene: TRBJ2-5
clone size: .
D gene: TRBD2
V gene: TRBV7-3
CDR3 protein: CASSLYGGETQYF
CDR3 DNA: TGTGCCAGCAGCTTATACGGGGGGGAGACCCAGTACTTC

CDR3 length: 16
J gene: TRBJ2-5
clone size: .
D gene: TRBD2
V gene: TRBV27
CDR3 protein: CASSLLLAGVQETQYF
CDR3 DNA: TGTGCCAGCAGTTTATTGCTAGCGGGGGTTCAAGAGACCCAGTACTTC

CDR3 length: 14
J gene: TRBJ1-2
clone size: .
D gene: TRBD1
V gene: TRBV28
CDR3 protein: CASSLQQGGRGYTF
CDR3 DNA: TGTGCCAGCAGTCTTCAACAGGGGGGAAGAGGCTACACCTTC

CDR3 length: 16
J gene: TRBJ1-6
clone size: .
D gene: TRBD1
V gene: TRBV6-6
CDR3 protein: CASSYSIGTGGSPLHF
CDR3 DNA: TGTGCCAGCAGTTATTCCATAGGGACAGGGGGATCACCCCTCCACTTT

CDR3 length: 13
J gene: TRBJ2-5
clone size: .
D gene: TRBD1
V gene: TRBV14
CDR3 protein: CATARDRRETQYF
CDR3 DNA: TGTGCCACGGCCAGGGACAGGAGGGAGACCCAGTACTTC

CDR3 length: 16
J gene: TRBJ1-5
clone size: .
D gene: TRBD1
V gene: TRBV28
CDR3 protein: CASSLRPGQANQPQHF
CDR3 DNA: TGTGCCAGCAGCCTAAGACCGGGACAGGCTAATCAGCCCCAGCATTTT

CDR3 length: 13
J gene: TRBJ1-1
clone size: .
D gene: .
V gene: TRBV7-9
CDR3 protein: CASSAQGNTEAFF
CDR3 DNA: TGTGCCAGCAGCGCACAGGGAAACACTGAAGCTTTCTTT

CDR3 length: 14
J gene: TRBJ1-6
clone size: once
D gene: TRBD1
V gene: TRBV2
CDR3 protein: CASKKGQDASPLHF
CDR3 DNA: TGTGCCAGCAAAAAGGGACAGGACGCCTCACCCCTCCACTTT

CDR3 length: 17
J gene: TRBJ2-3
clone size: .
D gene: TRBD2
V gene: TRBV15
CDR3 protein: CATSRLDEVAGSDTQYF
CDR3 DNA: TGTGCCACCAGCAGACTGGACGAGGTAGCGGGGTCAGATACGCAGTATTTT

CDR3 length: 17
J gene: TRBJ2-7
clone size: .
D gene: .
V gene: TRBV19
CDR3 protein: CASSIDALSGNSYEQYF
CDR3 DNA: TGTGCCAGTAGTATAGATGCTTTAAGCGGAAACTCCTACGAGCAGTACTTC

CDR3 length: 16
J gene: TRBJ2-1
clone size: .
D gene: .
V gene: TRBV24-1
CDR3 protein: CATSAPFQGGNNEQFF
CDR3 DNA: TGTGCCACCAGTGCCCCGTTCCAGGGGGGAAACAATGAGCAGTTCTTC

CDR3 length: 14
J gene: TRBJ2-5
clone size: .
D gene: .
V gene: TRBV19
CDR3 protein: CASSPQESQETQYF
CDR3 DNA: TGTGCCAGTAGTCCTCAGGAAAGTCAAGAGACCCAGTACTTC

CDR3 length: 13
J gene: TRBJ2-7
clone size: .
D gene: .
V gene: TRBV6-6
CDR3 protein: CASRDSPAYEQYF
CDR3 DNA: TGTGCCAGCAGGGACAGCCCAGCCTACGAGCAGTACTTC

CDR3 length: 15
J gene: TRBJ2-3
clone size: few
D gene: TRBD1
V gene: TRBV7-2
CDR3 protein: CASSLKQGGTDTQYF
CDR3 DNA: TGTGCCAGCAGCTTAAAACAGGGGGGCACAGATACGCAGTATTTT

CDR3 length: 13
J gene: TRBJ1-5
clone size: .
D gene: .
V gene: TRBV6-5
CDR3 protein: CASSDRINQPQHF
CDR3 DNA: TGTGCCAGCAGCGACAGAATCAATCAGCCCCAGCATTTT

CDR3 length: 14
J gene: TRBJ2-1
clone size: few
D gene: TRBD2
V gene: TRBV24-1
CDR3 protein: CATSLAGDNNEQFF
CDR3 DNA: TGTGCCACCAGTTTGGCGGGAGACAACAATGAGCAGTTCTTC

CDR3 length: 15
J gene: TRBJ2-2
clone size: .
D gene: .
V gene: TRBV7-2
CDR3 protein: CASSLAAGFTGELFF
CDR3 DNA: TGTGCCAGCAGCTTAGCAGCAGGGTTCACCGGGGAGCTGTTTTTT

CDR3 length: 14
J gene: TRBJ1-1
clone size: .
D gene: .
V gene: TRBV2
CDR3 protein: CASSEDRVGREAFF
CDR3 DNA: TGTGCCAGCAGTGAAGACAGGGTGGGCCGAGAAGCTTTCTTT

CDR3 length: 13
J gene: TRBJ1-5
clone size: few
D gene: .
V gene: TRBV2
CDR3 protein: CASSDRVNQPQHF
CDR3 DNA: TGTGCCAGCAGTGACAGGGTCAATCAGCCCCAGCATTTT